Listed here are 23 T cell receptor beta chains from one sample, sequenced in a study of lymphopenia after photon versus proton radiotherapy. The method was immunoSEQ multiplex PCR; TCRdb's version includes in-frame clones alone and lacks a portion of them. Here the sample spans 35,000 to 45,000 clones, about 80% being singletons. Material: peripheral blood, obtained from a patient treated with proton-based radiotherapy. The receptors stem from a woman between 65 and 79 years old with pancreatic cancer.

This clone is a singleton in its sample. This CDR3 reads CASSVTGTGTYEQYF. DNA for the CDR3: TGTGCCAGCAGTGTAACCGGGACAGGGACCTACGAGCAGTACTTC. J is TRBJ2-7 and V is TRBV27; 9 bases are a match to TRBD1. CDR1 MNHEY and CDR2 SMNVEV come from the germline V gene (reference sequence). This CDR3 is 15 amino acids long. The junction had 7 bases not matched to a gene; V was cut back by 5 bases and J by 2 bases.

This chain links TRBV28 with TRBJ2-7; 9 bases agree with TRBD2. The germline CDR1 and CDR2 sequences are MDHEN and SYDVKM. The J segment lost 5 bases and the V segment lost 2 bases, leaving 7 bases of the junction unmatched. The CDR3 extends over 15 amino acids. DNA for the CDR3: TGTGCCAGCAGTTTAGCGGGAGGGCCGGGGGACGAGCAGTACTTC. This gives the protein CASSLAGGPGDEQYF. Full variable domain (outside the CDR3, taken from reference TRBV28 and TRBJ2-7): DVKVTQSSRYLVKRTGEKVFLECVQDMDHENMFWYRQDPGLGLRLIYFSYDVKMKEKGDIPEGYSVSREKKERFSLILESASTNQTSMYLCASSLAGGPGDEQYFGPGTRLTVT.

This chain joins TRBV11-2 and TRBJ2-3, with unresolved D. The length of the CDR3 is 16 residues. Germline CDR1 SGHAT, CDR2 FQNNGV. Trimming pared 0 bases from V and 0 bases from J, leaving 10 bases between. The CDR3 loop reads CASSLDPESSTDTQYF. Here the CDR3 DNA reads TGTGCCAGCAGCTTAGATCCGGAGTCTAGCACAGATACGCAGTATTTT.

The chain links TRBV5-3 to TRBJ1-2; a possible D gene is TRBD1 (6 bases). TRBV5-3 is treated as an ORF (open reading frame) with a function not yet certain. V gave up 4 bases and J gave up 0 bases, with 19 bases separating them. The CDR3 sequence is 17 residues long. The CDR3: CARSRAGHRIANYGYTF. The CDR3 DNA is TGTGCCAGAAGCCGAGCGGGACACAGAATAGCTAACTATGGCTACACCTTC.

J is TRBJ2-7 and V is TRBV7-9; D may be TRBD2 (6 bases). Trimming cost V 2 bases and J 7 bases, with 18 bases left between them. The CDR3 runs 15 residues. Looked up from germline, CDR1 is SEHNR and CDR2 is FQNEAQ (reference sequence). This chain's CDR3 is CASSLQGQRREEQYF. CDR3 DNA: TGTGCCAGCAGCTTACAGGGCCAAAGGAGGGAAGAGCAGTACTTC.

The sample holds one count of this clone. The rearrangement links TRBV7-2 to TRBJ1-2; D may be TRBD1 (6 bases). This CDR3 comprises 14 residues. CDR1 SGHTA and CDR2 FQGNSA come from the germline V gene. V was trimmed by 1 base and J by 3 bases, leaving 9 bases between them. The CDR3 reads CASSLGAGDYGYTF. The CDR3 nucleotides read TGTGCCAGCAGCTTAGGGGCAGGGGACTATGGCTACACCTTC. Full variable domain (rest looked up from reference TRBV7-2 and TRBJ1-2): GAGVSQSPSNKVTEKGKDVELRCDPISGHTALYWYRQSLGQGLEFLIYFQGNSAPDKSGLPSDRFSAERTGGSVSTLTIQRTQQEDSAVYLCASSLGAGDYGYTFGSGTRLTVV.

The chain recombines TRBV14 with TRBJ1-4; D is unresolved. V lost 1 base and J lost 3, with 9 bases in between. Germline V gene sequence: CDR1 SGHDN, CDR2 FVKESK. The CDR3 is made up of 15 amino acids. The CDR3 protein is CASSQGGRSNEKLFF. In DNA, the CDR3 is TGTGCCAGCAGCCAAGGTGGCAGATCTAATGAAAAACTGTTTTTT.

The rearrangement joins TRBV5-6 to TRBJ1-4; TRBD1 matches 8 bases. The CDR3 spans 15 residues. The V gene's germline CDR1 is SGHDT and CDR2 YYEEEE. V gave up 4 bases and J gave up 6 bases; unmatched junction bases: 8. CDR3 DNA sequence: TGTGCCAGCAGCCAGACAGGGGCGACGGATGAAAAACTGTTTTTT. Residues: CASSQTGATDEKLFF. The full variable domain, in which reference TRBV5-6 and TRBJ1-4 provide the parts outside the CDR3, is DAGVTQSPTHLIKTRGQQVTLRCSPKSGHDTVSWYQQALGQGPQFIFQYYEEEERQRGNFPDRFSGHQFPNYSSELNVNALLLGDSALYLCASSQTGATDEKLFFGSGTQLSVL.

The chain recombines TRBV5-6 with TRBJ2-7; D possibly matches TRBD1 or TRBD2 (5 bases each). Trimming pared 1 base from V and 2 bases from J, leaving 10 bases between. The CDR3 is 14 residues long. Germline CDR1 reads SGHDT; CDR2 reads YYEEEE. The DNA of the CDR3 is TGTGCCAGCAGCTTGCGGGACCTTACCTACGAGCAGTACTTC. Translation gives CASSLRDLTYEQYF.

This chain connects TRBV18 to TRBJ2-3; TRBD2 matches 7 bases. The CDR3 loop spans 17 amino acids. Unmatched junction bases numbered 6, after V lost 0 bases and J lost 0 bases. Germline V gene data show CDR1 as KGHSH and CDR2 as LQKENI. DNA of the CDR3: TGTGCCAGCTCACCACCCGGGGCAGCGGGGAGCACAGATACGCAGTATTTT. Translating gives CASSPPGAAGSTDTQYF.

The V gene is TRBV28, the J gene TRBJ2-7; 9 bases map to TRBD2. This CDR3 comprises 15 residues. The germline CDR1 and CDR2 sequences are MDHEN and SYDVKM. The V gene end was trimmed by 2 bases and the J gene end by 2 bases; junction bases not matched to a gene: 4. CDR3 sequence (DNA): TGTGCCAGCAGTTTAACTAGCGGGTCAGCCTACGAGCAGTACTTC. Its protein product is CASSLTSGSAYEQYF. Using reference TRBV28 and TRBJ2-7 for the parts outside the CDR3, the full variable domain is DVKVTQSSRYLVKRTGEKVFLECVQDMDHENMFWYRQDPGLGLRLIYFSYDVKMKEKGDIPEGYSVSREKKERFSLILESASTNQTSMYLCASSLTSGSAYEQYFGPGTRLTVT.

This clone has ten or more counts. This chain links TRBV27 with TRBJ2-2; 7 nucleotides agree with TRBD2. The J segment lost 7 bases and the V segment lost 2 bases, leaving 7 bases of the junction unmatched. The CDR3 sequence is 15 residues long. Germline V gene data show CDR1 as MNHEY and CDR2 as SMNVEV (reference sequence). The CDR3 protein is CASSLGGSGVGELFF. The CDR3 bases are TGTGCCAGCAGTTTAGGCGGGAGTGGTGTCGGGGAGCTGTTTTTT.

The rearrangement links TRBV28 to TRBJ1-6, with D maybe TRBD1 (6 bases). V lost 0 bases, J lost 10 bases, and 19 bases lay in between. This CDR3 spans 17 amino acids. Germline V gene data show CDR1 as MDHEN and CDR2 as SYDVKM. CDR3 sequence reads: CASSLWPTGPLSSPLHF. The CDR3, as DNA: TGTGCCAGCAGTTTATGGCCGACAGGTCCTTTGAGCTCACCCCTCCACTTT.

The chain joins TRBV28 to TRBJ1-2; the D is unclear. This CDR3 has 14 amino acids. V was clipped by 8 bases and J by 3 bases, with 16 bases between them. Germline loops: CDR1 MDHEN, CDR2 SYDVKM. The CDR3 DNA sequence: TGTGCCAGCCATCGTCCAGAAGGGTACTATGGCTACACCTTC. It codes for CASHRPEGYYGYTF.

The rearrangement uses TRBV19 and TRBJ2-5; 12 nucleotides line up with TRBD2. The J segment lost 4 bases and the V segment lost 5 bases, leaving 5 bases of the junction unmatched. The CDR3 covers 15 residues. CDR1 LNHDA and CDR2 SQIVND come from the germline V gene (reference sequence). CDR3 DNA: TGTGCCAGTAGTCTCGAGACTAGCGGGGGAGAGACCCAGTACTTC. It yields the protein CASSLETSGGETQYF.

This clone was counted between two and nine times. The chain employs TRBV5-4 and TRBJ2-2; 12 bases match TRBD1. The germline V gene encodes CDR1 SGHNT and CDR2 YYREEE (reference sequence). Unmatched junction bases numbered 10, after V lost 4 bases and J lost 3 bases. This CDR3 contains 18 residues. CDR3 DNA: TGTGCCAGCAGCGGAGGGACAGGGGGCCCGGGATACACCGGGGAGCTGTTTTTT. It encodes CASSGGTGGPGYTGELFF.

The chain recombines TRBV15 with TRBJ1-5; 12 positions agree with TRBD1. With V trimmed by 3 bases and J by 9 bases, 9 bases remained unmatched. This CDR3 is 16 amino acids long. Germline V CDR1 and CDR2: LNHNV, YYDKDF (reference sequence). The CDR3 sequence is CATSSAGTGGFLPQHF. In DNA form, the CDR3 reads TGTGCCACCAGCAGCGCCGGGACAGGGGGCTTTTTGCCCCAGCATTTT.

This clone has a single count. J is TRBJ1-1 and V is TRBV6-6, with D possibly TRBD1 on 6 matching bases. The CDR3 length is 12 residues. The germline V and J ends were trimmed by 6 bases and 12 bases, with 17 bases remaining between them. CDR1 is MNHNY and CDR2 is SVGAGI in the germline V gene (reference sequence). CDR3 protein: CASRGDTGATFF. Here the CDR3 DNA reads TGTGCCAGCAGGGGGGACACGGGAGCAACTTTCTTT.

As for this clone: The junction shows a germline mismatch at one end, possibly a read error. The chain carries TRBV5-4 and TRBJ2-7; D is undetermined. Germline CDR1 is SGHNT and CDR2 is YYREEE (reference sequence). The length of the CDR3 is 15 residues. CDR3 in DNA: TGTGCCAGCAGCGTCGGACCTACCTTCTCCGACGAGCAGTACTTC. Translation: CASSVGPTFSDEQYF.

The V call is TRBV5-4, the J call TRBJ1-2, with TRBD1 matching 8 bases. The CDR3 has 15 amino acids. CDR1 SGHNT and CDR2 YYREEE come from the germline V gene (reference sequence). V lost 6 bases, J lost 1 base, and 8 bases stayed unmatched. CDR3: CASTPGQAYNYGYTF. The CDR3 DNA reads as TGTGCCAGCACCCCGGGACAGGCGTATAACTATGGCTACACCTTC.

The genes are TRBV5-4 and TRBJ1-5; TRBD1 matches at 10 bases. CDR1 and CDR2 from the germline V gene are SGHNT and YYREEE (reference sequence). The CDR3 extends over 16 amino acids. Trimming cost V 0 bases and J 6 bases; bases outside gene matches: 6. CDR3: CASSLGGQGNIQPQHF. Here the CDR3 DNA reads TGTGCCAGCAGCTTGGGGGGACAGGGGAATATTCAGCCCCAGCATTTT. Using reference TRBV5-4 and TRBJ1-5 for the parts outside the CDR3, the full variable domain is ETGVTQSPTHLIKTRGQQVTLRCSSQSGHNTVSWYQQALGQGPQFIFQYYREEENGRGNFPPRFSGLQFPNYSSELNVNALELDDSALYLCASSLGGQGNIQPQHFGDGTRLSIL.

V usage is TRBV28 and J usage is TRBJ2-1, with 11 bases aligning to TRBD2. After removal of 5 bases from V and 5 bases from J, the junction contained 8 bases not matched to a gene. This CDR3 has 16 residues. CDR1 is MDHEN and CDR2 is SYDVKM in the germline V gene. The chain's CDR3 is CASSPPGLAVNNEQFF. In nucleotides, the CDR3 is TGTGCCAGCAGTCCCCCGGGACTAGCGGTCAACAATGAGCAGTTCTTC.

The CDR3 nucleotides are TGTGCCAGCAGCTTAGCGCACGGGAACACTGAAGCTTTCTTT. Translation gives CASSLAHGNTEAFF. This chain connects TRBV11-1 to TRBJ1-1; D ambiguous. The CDR3 has 14 amino acids. Deletions cut 0 bases from V and 1 base from J, with 6 bases between. Germline values: CDR1 SGHAT, CDR2 FQDESV (reference sequence).